The present T cell receptor beta chain was sequenced within a study of shared clonotypes between healthy human individuals. As concerns this clone: Its antigen remains unidentified.

Points from the study as a whole: Some naive CD4 clonotypes, 4.5% to 5.5%, turned up in common across several donors.

Germline lookup yields CDR1 MNHEY and CDR2 SVGAGI. V was clipped by 6 bases and J by 2 bases; unmatched bases: 3. The CDR3 length is 15 residues. CD45RO negativity and positive selection for CCR7 defined naive CD8 cells, a population that excluded terminally differentiated effector memory CD45RA+ cells. Donors were healthy HIV-negative adults without recently reported acute infections or vaccinations. As processed by the authors: From ImmunoSEQ came sequences covering only the junction and carrying no quality scores, so filtering differed. Assay: immunoSEQ multiplex PCR; the TCRdb copy retains only in-frame clones and omits some. The V and J calls and clone size are taken from that table; D and trimming were inferred from the DNA. Of about 2,200,000 clones listed, 90% to 95% are singletons.

J is TRBJ2-6 and V is TRBV6-5, with TRBD1 matching 8 bases. The source is a man aged 18 to 29 in good health. Some clones in this sample may be carry-over from other donors' samples. Sequenced input: naive CD8+ T cells from PBMCs. For the CDR3, the DNA is TGTGCCAGCAGCAGGGGGCGGGCTGGGGCCAACGTCCTGACTTTC. The encoded protein is CASSRGRAGANVLTF.